This entry features one T cell receptor (beta chain) sequence. The data are from a study of blood T cell repertoires in COVID-19. On the study more broadly: The United States, Italy and Spain provided the acute and convalescent COVID-19 samples.

The length of the CDR3 is 14 residues. In germline, CDR1 is SNHLY, CDR2 FYNNEI. V shed 4 bases and J shed 8 bases, with 12 bases lying between them. Produced via immunoSEQ multiplex PCR; TCRdb's table is partial and in-frame only. This repertoire shows about 59,000 clones, 75% to 85% found once; its top ten account for under 7.5%. Material for sequencing was peripheral blood. This sequence was found in a man between 60 and 70 years old with acute or convalescent COVID-19. V usage is TRBV2 and J usage is TRBJ1-6; D perhaps matches TRBD1 (5 bases). The CDR3 DNA reads TGTGCCAGCAGTGCAATCAGGGCTGATTCACCCCTCCACTTT. It translates to CASSAIRADSPLHF.